The rows below give T cell receptor beta chains drawn from one sample of a study of T cells in Graves' hyperthyroidism and ophthalmopathy. TCRdb processed the multiplex PCR reads anew with MiXCR; each CDR3 protein has one entry. The sample has some 760,000 distinct CDR3 sequences, 14% seen once. Sequenced sample: blood. Every receptor here comes from a young woman with Graves' hyperthyroidism. Both conserved end residues are part of each CDR3. Each record gives: clone size, D gene, V gene, J gene, CDR3 protein. A D gene is named only where the DNA matches it firmly. For some rows the clone size is stated as once, few or many, or as a class when expanded; others skip it.

>NA|TRBD2|TRBV18|TRBJ2-3
CASSLYGTSGTTDTQYF
>few|NA|TRBV7-9|TRBJ2-5
CASRPTPRDGETQYF
>NA|TRBD2|TRBV29-1|TRBJ2-5
CSGRTSGKETQYF
>NA|TRBD2|TRBV5-4|TRBJ2-1
CASSLGGRANNEQFF
>many|TRBD1|TRBV5-1|TRBJ2-7
CASSPTGDRGGYEQYF
>many|NA|TRBV12-3/TRBV12-4|TRBJ2-5
CASSPGPGGPAQTQYF
>NA|NA|TRBV6-1|TRBJ2-1
CASSDWEDPYNEQFF
>many|NA|TRBV28|TRBJ2-7
CASSPGAPATYEQYF
>NA|NA|TRBV10-3|TRBJ1-2
CAISDPANYGYTF
>many|TRBD2|TRBV7-2|TRBJ2-4
CASSGGGYQNIQYF
>many|TRBD1|TRBV6-1|TRBJ1-1
CASRPGVFEGASTEAFF
>NA|TRBD2|TRBV7-9|TRBJ2-3
CASSLAGGMTDTQYF
>many|NA|TRBV7-9|TRBJ1-4
CASSLGDRLGEKLFF
>few|NA|TRBV24-1|TRBJ2-2
CATSGHGPQHNRGGGELFF
>many|NA|TRBV3-1|TRBJ2-1
CASSQDLAGSYNEQFF
>few|NA|TRBV2|TRBJ1-5
CASSEWNLNQPQHF
>few|NA|TRBV14|TRBJ2-1
CASSQVYSDFLGQFF
>many|NA|TRBV28|TRBJ2-1
CASTSGPSYNEQFF
>many|NA|TRBV27|TRBJ2-3
CASSRTGSTDTQYF
>many|TRBD2|TRBV7-9|TRBJ2-1
CASSLIVTSGLSSYNEQFF
>NA|NA|TRBV27|TRBJ1-3
CASSQGRGNTIYF
>once|NA|TRBV7-2|TRBJ2-7
CASTLGRGSSYEQYF
>NA|NA|TRBV6-5|TRBJ1-1
CASSYVSWNTEAFF
>many|NA|TRBV12-3/TRBV12-4|TRBJ2-3
CASSPYARRTDTQYF
>many|NA|TRBV2|TRBJ1-2
CASSETVSYGYTF
>few|TRBD2|TRBV29-1|TRBJ2-7
CSVASGRAVYEQYF
>many|TRBD2|TRBV30|TRBJ2-7
CASGLAGVNEQYF
>many|NA|TRBV30|TRBJ2-7
CAWSPRGSYEQYF
>many|TRBD2|TRBV2|TRBJ2-1
CASSRAGMNEQFF
>NA|TRBD2|TRBV5-5|TRBJ2-1
CASSHPTGGLPGLAGGPYNEQFF
>many|NA|TRBV30|TRBJ1-4
CAWRPGTFTNEKLFF
>few|TRBD2|TRBV6-2/TRBV6-3|TRBJ2-6
CASSYGTSGAGANVLTF
>few|TRBD1|TRBV5-1|TRBJ2-7
CASSSTTGTGGAGQYF
>NA|TRBD1|TRBV11-2|TRBJ1-2
CASSRLGQGNYGYTF
>many|NA|TRBV20-1|TRBJ2-1
CSARDRGRSYNEQFF
>few|NA|TRBV28|TRBJ1-1
CASSSTRTETEAFF
>NA|TRBD2|TRBV7-2|TRBJ2-1
CASSLELAGPHEQFF
>many|TRBD1|TRBV29-1|TRBJ2-3
CSVSTGGGAPGTDTQYF
>many|TRBD2|TRBV6-6|TRBJ2-7
CASSYAPFAGESYEQYF
>NA|NA|TRBV9|TRBJ1-3
CASSVDPGADSNTIYF
>NA|NA|TRBV6-1|TRBJ1-5
CASSELDTLLNQPQHF
>many|NA|TRBV6-2/TRBV6-3|TRBJ2-1
CASSYSFGSSYNEQFF
>NA|TRBD1|TRBV29-1|TRBJ1-2
CSVAGQGINYGYTF
>NA|TRBD2|TRBV6-5|TRBJ2-2
CASSSLRGGAGELFF
>many|TRBD2|TRBV11-2|TRBJ2-7
CASSLVLLAGVGEQYF
>many|NA|TRBV2|TRBJ1-2
CASIPNWGNYGYTF
>many|TRBD1|TRBV28|TRBJ1-3
CASIRQGAGNTIYF